This T cell receptor (beta chain) stems from a study of blood T cell repertoires in COVID-19. The CDR3 runs to 17 residues. CDR1 and CDR2 (germline): LNHDA, SQIVND (reference sequence). V was pared by 5 bases and J by 1 base, with 18 bases between. Method: immunoSEQ multiplex PCR; TCRdb's copy keeps in-frame clones and lacks some. There are roughly 49,000 clones in the sample; around 80% occur only once, and 5.5% to 6.5% lies in the top ten. Sequenced material: peripheral blood. The TCR originated in an elderly woman with acute or convalescent COVID-19. V gene TRBV19 combines with J gene TRBJ1-5; perhaps TRBD1 as D (5 bases). CDR3 amino acids: CASSVRPGLGSNQPQHF. CDR3 coding DNA: TGTGCCAGTAGTGTTCGACCGGGACTAGGGAGCAATCAGCCCCAGCATTTT. Filled out from reference TRBV19 and TRBJ1-5, the complete variable domain reads DGGITQSPKYLFRKEGQNVTLSCEQNLNHDAMYWYRQDPGQGLRLIYYSQIVNDFQKGDIAEGYSVSREKKESFPLTVTSAQKNPTAFYLCASSVRPGLGSNQPQHFGDGTRLSIL.